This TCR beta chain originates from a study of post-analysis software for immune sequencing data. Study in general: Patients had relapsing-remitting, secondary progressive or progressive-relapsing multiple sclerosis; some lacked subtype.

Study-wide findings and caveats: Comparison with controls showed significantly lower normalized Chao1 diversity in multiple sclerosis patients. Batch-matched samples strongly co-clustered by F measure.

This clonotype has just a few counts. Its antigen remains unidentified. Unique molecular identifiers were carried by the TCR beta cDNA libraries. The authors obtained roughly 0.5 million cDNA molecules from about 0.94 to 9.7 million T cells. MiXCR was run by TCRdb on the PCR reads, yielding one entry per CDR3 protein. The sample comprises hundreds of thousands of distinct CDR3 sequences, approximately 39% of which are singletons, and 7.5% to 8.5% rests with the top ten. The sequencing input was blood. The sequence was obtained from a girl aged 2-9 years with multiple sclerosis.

The CDR3 coding sequence is TGTGCCAGCAGACTATTGAATTTTGGGGGCAATGAGCAGTTCTTC. Translated: CASRLLNFGGNEQFF. The gene calls are TRBV7-2 and TRBJ2-1, with D perhaps assigned TRBD1 or TRBD2 (5 bases each). The V end was cut by 6 bases, the J end by 6 bases, with 18 bases between. The CDR3 contains 15 residues. Germline-derived CDR1 and CDR2 are SGHTA and FQGNSA.